Each of the 29 T cell receptor beta chains below was sequenced from the same sample in a study of shared clonotypes between healthy human individuals (dated by TCRdb to the early 2020s). Preparation of the library involved the immunoSEQ multiplex PCR assay. The clones in this table, taken by TCRdb from immuneACCESS, are in-frame only. Not every clone is retained; where verified, under half of the shortfall comes from an unresolved V gene, and the cause of the rest is unknown. This sample gives about 2.4 million clones in total; just over 90% of them show up just once. Around 0.14% of the sample belongs to the ten largest clones. The specimen was naive CD4+ T cells sorted from blood. The cell subset or site label, read with the paper, signifies: CD45RA+ positively selected. Receptor source: a man aged 18 to 35 in good health.

The chain employs TRBV19 and TRBJ2-1; TRBD2 might be the D (6 bases). V lost 6 bases, J lost 5 bases, and 14 bases lay in between. The CDR3 is 14 residues long. CDR1 and CDR2 (germline): LNHDA, SQIVND (reference sequence). CDR3 nucleotides: TGTGCCAGTAGGAGACGGGAGCTTGACAATGAGCAGTTCTTC. Translating gives CASRRRELDNEQFF.

The chain is built from TRBV27 and TRBJ2-1, with 12 bases identical to TRBD2. The CDR3 has 16 residues. Germline loops: CDR1 MNHEY, CDR2 SMNVEV (reference sequence). V dropped 5 bases and J dropped 7; count of bases not matched to a gene: 9. The DNA of the CDR3 is TGTGCCAGCAGTCGTATTTCTAGCGGGAGGGGTAATGAGCAGTTCTTC. Translating it yields CASSRISSGRGNEQFF.

The V call is TRBV19, the J call TRBJ2-3; 11 nucleotides align to TRBD2. This CDR3 region has 19 residues. Germline CDR1 LNHDA, CDR2 SQIVND (reference sequence). Germline trimming cut 1 base from V and 0 bases from J; bases unmatched to any gene: 9. CDR3 sequence: CASSIAPGTSGTSTDTQYF. CDR3 nucleotide sequence: TGTGCCAGTAGTATAGCTCCCGGGACTAGCGGCACTAGCACAGATACGCAGTATTTT.

This sequence joins TRBV2 and TRBJ2-1; 8 nucleotides line up with TRBD1. V trimming: 6 bases; J trimming: 10 bases; junction bases outside the gene matches: 5. The CDR3 is 12 amino acids. Germline lookup yields CDR1 SNHLY and CDR2 FYNNEI. DNA for the CDR3: TGTGCCAGCAGCTTACAGGGGGGCGAGCAGTTCTTC. Protein product: CASSLQGGEQFF.

This clone was seen only once. The V and J genes are TRBV10-3 and TRBJ1-1; tentatively, D is TRBD1 (5 bases). This CDR3 is built from 12 residues. V gave up 6 bases and J gave up 6 bases, with 11 bases separating them. From germline, CDR1 is ENHRY and CDR2 SYGVKD. This CDR3 is CAISRGEAEAFF. CDR3 sequence (DNA): TGTGCCATCAGCCGGGGCGAGGCTGAAGCTTTCTTT.

The rearrangement uses TRBV7-9 and TRBJ1-2; possibly TRBD1 for D (6 bases). Germline CDR1 is SEHNR and CDR2 is FQNEAQ (reference sequence). The CDR3 has 15 residues. The ends were cut back, 1 base at V and 0 bases at J, with 9 bases in the middle. Here the CDR3 reads CASSLEGESNYGYTF. CDR3 bases: TGTGCCAGCAGCTTAGAGGGGGAATCTAACTATGGCTACACCTTC.

V usage is TRBV4-1 and J usage is TRBJ1-2, with D possibly matching TRBD1 (6 bases). Germline V lookup: CDR1 MGHRA, CDR2 YSYEKL. CDR3 length: 14 residues. V was trimmed by 1 base and J by 4 bases, leaving 10 bases between them. CDR3 sequence: CASSQVGQTYGYTF. CDR3 in DNA: TGCGCCAGCAGCCAAGTTGGACAGACCTATGGCTACACCTTC.

The V call is TRBV29-1, the J call TRBJ2-3; perhaps D is TRBD1 or TRBD2 (5 bases each). Germline V CDR1 and CDR2: SQVTM, ANQGSEA. V dropped 4 bases and J dropped 0 bases, with 8 bases sitting between them. This CDR3 spans 13 amino acids. CDR3 in DNA: TGCAGCGTTGCCGGGGCGAGCACAGATACGCAGTATTTT. Translated: CSVAGASTDTQYF.

Concerning this clone itself: At the DNA level, this CDR3 is encoded by other sequences in the same sample as well. This chain links TRBV2 with TRBJ2-7, with D perhaps given as TRBD1 or TRBD2 (5 bases each). V was pared by 5 bases and J by 3 bases, with 8 bases between. The CDR3 is made up of 12 amino acids. Germline CDR1 and CDR2: SNHLY and FYNNEI. CDR3: CASSRGRYEQYF. The CDR3 nucleotides are TGTGCCAGCAGTCGGGGACGCTACGAGCAGTACTTC.

The rearrangement links TRBV19 to TRBJ1-2; 7 bases fit TRBD1. The V and J ends lost 6 bases and 0 bases, in that order; junction bases with no gene match: 4. CDR1 is LNHDA, CDR2 SQIVND, per germline (reference sequence). The CDR3 sequence is 14 residues long. CDR3 amino acids: CASSKGQANYGYTF. CDR3 nucleotide sequence: TGTGCCAGTAGCAAAGGACAGGCTAACTATGGCTACACCTTC.

The rearrangement uses TRBV27 and TRBJ1-1; D not resolved. The CDR3 is made up of 17 amino acids. The ends were cut back, 6 bases at V and 2 bases at J, with 22 bases in the middle. Germline lookup yields CDR1 MNHEY and CDR2 SMNVEV (reference sequence). This CDR3 is CASSSSPSFFPNTEAFF. The DNA of the CDR3 is TGTGCCAGCAGCAGCAGCCCCTCGTTCTTTCCTAACACTGAAGCTTTCTTT.

The V and J genes are TRBV2 and TRBJ1-2, with D perhaps matching TRBD1 (5 bases). Per germline, CDR1 SNHLY and CDR2 FYNNEI. Trimming removed 3 bases at V and 4 bases at J, with 9 bases between. The CDR3 loop spans 13 amino acids. The CDR3 sequence: CASSEVGAYGYTF. CDR3 bases: TGTGCCAGCAGTGAGGTCGGGGCCTATGGCTACACCTTC. Supplemented by reference TRBV2 and TRBJ1-2, the full variable domain reads EPEVTQTPSHQVTQMGQEVILRCVPISNHLYFYWYRQILGQKVEFLVSFYNNEISEKSEIFDDQFSVERPDGSNFTLKIRSTKLEDSAMYFCASSEVGAYGYTFGSGTRLTVV.

The rearrangement uses TRBV11-2 and TRBJ2-5; 10 positions match TRBD2. The germline gives CDR1 SGHAT, CDR2 FQNNGV. CDR3 length: 15 residues. V trimming: 5 bases; J trimming: 4 bases; junction bases outside the gene matches: 7. CDR3 sequence reads: CASSPISGRLETQYF. The DNA of the CDR3 is TGTGCCAGCAGCCCTATTAGCGGGAGGTTAGAGACCCAGTACTTC. Looking up the rest from reference TRBV11-2 and TRBJ2-5 gives the full variable domain: EAGVAQSPRYKIIEKRQSVAFWCNPISGHATLYWYQQILGQGPKLLIQFQNNGVVDDSQLPKDRFSAERLKGVDSTLKIQPAKLEDSAVYLCASSPISGRLETQYFGPGTRLLVL.

The chain recombines TRBV5-1 with TRBJ2-7, with no clear D. The germline V gene has CDR1 SGHRS and CDR2 YFSETQ. Trimming stripped 5 bases from V and 6 bases from J, with 18 bases between. The CDR3 sequence is 14 residues long. The CDR3 DNA sequence: TGCGCCAGCAGTAAGGCTACCCCCGCGATCGAGCAGTACTTC. Protein: CASSKATPAIEQYF.

This chain connects TRBV11-2 to TRBJ2-7, with a tentative D call TRBD1 (5 bases). The germline CDR1 and CDR2 sequences are SGHAT and FQNNGV. The V gene lost 5 bases and the J gene lost 2 bases, with 16 bases spanning the gap. This CDR3 is 15 amino acids long. The CDR3 sequence: CASSKEIGQAYEQYF. In DNA form, the CDR3 reads TGTGCCAGCAGCAAAGAGATTGGACAAGCCTACGAGCAGTACTTC. Based on the CDR3 plus reference TRBV11-2 and TRBJ2-7, the full variable domain is EAGVAQSPRYKIIEKRQSVAFWCNPISGHATLYWYQQILGQGPKLLIQFQNNGVVDDSQLPKDRFSAERLKGVDSTLKIQPAKLEDSAVYLCASSKEIGQAYEQYFGPGTRLTVT.

V and J are TRBV7-2 and TRBJ2-5; D is uncertain. Germline V lookup: CDR1 SGHTA, CDR2 FQGNSA. V gave up 1 base and J gave up 3 bases, with 6 bases separating them. This CDR3 has 13 residues. CDR3 bases: TGTGCCAGCAGCTTAGGGTCCAAAGAGACCCAGTACTTC. It yields the protein CASSLGSKETQYF.

This chain links TRBV11-2 with TRBJ2-1; TRBD2 matches 12 bases. The CDR3 has 17 residues. Germline V gene sequence: CDR1 SGHAT, CDR2 FQNNGV. The junction had 6 bases not matched to a gene; V was cut back by 1 base and J by 5 bases. The chain's CDR3 is CASSLVLWTSGDNEQFF. DNA for the CDR3: TGTGCCAGCAGCTTAGTCCTATGGACTAGCGGGGACAATGAGCAGTTCTTC.

The chain combines TRBV5-5 with TRBJ2-7, with D unclear. CDR1 SGHKS and CDR2 YYEKEE come from the germline V gene (reference sequence). The CDR3 sequence is 14 residues long. Deletions cut 0 bases from V and 7 bases from J, with 14 bases between. The CDR3 nucleotides read TGTGCCAGCAGCTTGGGGGTCACCTTGGGGGAGCAGTACTTC. Its protein is CASSLGVTLGEQYF.

The chain carries TRBV30 and TRBJ1-2; perhaps TRBD1 as D (5 bases). Germline CDR1 and CDR2: GTSNPN and SVGIG (reference sequence). V was shortened by 0 bases and J by 3 bases, with 23 bases between the two germline ends. CDR3 length equals 18 residues. Written as DNA, the CDR3 is TGTGCCTGGAGTGTACGGGGGGGGTACAGAACGTCTCACTATGGCTACACCTTC. Its protein product is CAWSVRGGYRTSHYGYTF.

The chain combines TRBV18 with TRBJ1-2; 7 positions match TRBD1. The germline gives CDR1 KGHSH, CDR2 LQKENI. The ends lost 4 bases at V and 5 bases at J; junction bases unmatched: 13. There are 16 residues in the CDR3. DNA for the CDR3: TGTGCCAGCTCACGATCTTTATCCGGGACAGAGTATGGCTACACCTTC. Translating gives CASSRSLSGTEYGYTF.

About this clone itself: Other DNA sequences of this sample code for an identical CDR3. This chain uses TRBV6-5 with TRBJ1-5; 8 nucleotides line up with TRBD1. The ends lost 5 bases at V and 4 bases at J; junction bases unmatched: 1. Germline lookup yields CDR1 MNHEY and CDR2 SVGAGI. CDR3 length equals 13 residues. This CDR3 reads CASSRTGNQPQHF. The CDR3 nucleotides are TGTGCCAGCAGTCGGACAGGGAATCAGCCCCAGCATTTT.

This chain joins TRBV19 and TRBJ2-2; unclear D gene. The V gene lost 5 bases and the J gene lost 8 bases, with 15 bases spanning the gap. This CDR3 is built from 14 residues. CDR1 LNHDA and CDR2 SQIVND come from the germline V gene (reference sequence). CDR3 DNA: TGTGCCAGTAGTGGCATGGAGAAGAGAGGGGAGCTGTTTTTT. It specifies CASSGMEKRGELFF.

The chain combines TRBV4-3 with TRBJ2-2, with a tentative D call TRBD1 (6 bases). This CDR3 region has 16 residues. Germline V CDR1 and CDR2: LGHNA, YSLEER. Trimming cost V 1 base and J 0 bases, with 9 bases left between them. This CDR3 reads CASSQVGGPNTGELFF. The DNA of the CDR3 is TGCGCCAGCAGCCAAGTAGGGGGTCCGAACACCGGGGAGCTGTTTTTT.

The chain uses TRBV2 and TRBJ2-6; D remains unclear. The germline gives CDR1 SNHLY, CDR2 FYNNEI. The CDR3 is 15 amino acids. Trimming cost V 4 bases and J 0 bases, with 7 bases left between them. CDR3 sequence: CASSGYSSGANVLTF. The CDR3 DNA sequence: TGTGCCAGCAGTGGGTACAGCTCTGGGGCCAACGTCCTGACTTTC.

The V call is TRBV5-4, the J call TRBJ2-1; TRBD2 matches at 7 bases. V dropped 3 bases and J dropped 2; count of bases not matched to a gene: 2. There are 14 residues in the CDR3. Germline CDR1 is SGHNT and CDR2 is YYREEE (reference sequence). In DNA form, the CDR3 reads TGTGCCAGCAGCTCTGGGGGGGCCTACAATGAGCAGTTCTTC. This translates into CASSSGGAYNEQFF.

J is TRBJ1-5 and V is TRBV5-6; tentative D call: TRBD1 (5 bases). This CDR3 has 15 amino acids. Trimming cost V 2 bases and J 5 bases, with 14 bases left between them. Germline V gives CDR1 SGHDT, CDR2 YYEEEE. The DNA for the CDR3 is TGTGCCAGCAGCTTCCAGGGATCTATCGATCAGCCCCAGCATTTT. Encoded protein: CASSFQGSIDQPQHF.

This chain joins TRBV7-9 and TRBJ2-2; 7 bases match TRBD1. There are 15 residues in the CDR3. J was trimmed by 6 bases and V by 5 bases; bases with no gene match: 9. CDR1 is SEHNR and CDR2 is FQNEAQ in the germline V gene (reference sequence). CDR3 nucleotide sequence: TGTGCCAGCAGCCTCCGACAGGGAACAGCCGGGGAGCTGTTTTTT. Its translation: CASSLRQGTAGELFF.

In its sample, this clone was seen a few times. The V gene is TRBV2, the J gene TRBJ1-5, with a weak D call TRBD1 (5 bases). CDR1 SNHLY and CDR2 FYNNEI come from the germline V gene. V was cut by 6 bases and J by 0 bases, with 9 bases left in between. This CDR3 spans 14 amino acids. The CDR3, as DNA: TGTGCCAGCAGCTGGACAAATAGCAATCAGCCCCAGCATTTT. It codes for CASSWTNSNQPQHF. The entire variable domain, with the rest obtained from reference TRBV2 and TRBJ1-5, is as follows: EPEVTQTPSHQVTQMGQEVILRCVPISNHLYFYWYRQILGQKVEFLVSFYNNEISEKSEIFDDQFSVERPDGSNFTLKIRSTKLEDSAMYFCASSWTNSNQPQHFGDGTRLSIL.

In this sample, this clone turned up once. The chain employs TRBV11-2 and TRBJ2-1; D perhaps matches TRBD2 (5 bases). Trimming took 3 bases from V and 4 from J, leaving 10 bases between them. CDR3 length: 14 amino acids. Germline V gene sequence: CDR1 SGHAT, CDR2 FQNNGV. CDR3 amino acids: CASSLLGVYNEQFF. DNA for the CDR3: TGTGCCAGCAGCTTGTTGGGAGTTTACAATGAGCAGTTCTTC.